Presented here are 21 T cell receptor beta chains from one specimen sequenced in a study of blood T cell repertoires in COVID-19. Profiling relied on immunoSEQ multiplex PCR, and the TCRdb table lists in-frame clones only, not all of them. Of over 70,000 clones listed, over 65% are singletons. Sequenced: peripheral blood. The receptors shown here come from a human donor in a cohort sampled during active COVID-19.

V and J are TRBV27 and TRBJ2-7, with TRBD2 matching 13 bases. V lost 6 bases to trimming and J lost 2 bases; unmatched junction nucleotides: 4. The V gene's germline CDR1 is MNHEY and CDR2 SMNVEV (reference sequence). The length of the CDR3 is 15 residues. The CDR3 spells CASSPGLAGPYEQYF. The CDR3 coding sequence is TGTGCCAGCAGCCCGGGACTAGCGGGACCCTACGAGCAGTACTTC.

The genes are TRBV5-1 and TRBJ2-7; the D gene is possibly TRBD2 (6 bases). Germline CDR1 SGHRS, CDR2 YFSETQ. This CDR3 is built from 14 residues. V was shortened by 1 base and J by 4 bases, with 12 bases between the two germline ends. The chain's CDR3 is CASSLISGQYEQYF. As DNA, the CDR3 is TGCGCCAGCAGCTTGATTAGCGGCCAATACGAGCAGTACTTC.

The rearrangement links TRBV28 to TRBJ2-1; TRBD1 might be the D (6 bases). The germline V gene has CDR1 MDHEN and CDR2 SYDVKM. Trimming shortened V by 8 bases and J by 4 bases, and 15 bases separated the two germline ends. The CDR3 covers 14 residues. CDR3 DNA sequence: TGTGCCAGCCACAGGGCCTCATTTTACAATGAGCAGTTCTTC. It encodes CASHRASFYNEQFF. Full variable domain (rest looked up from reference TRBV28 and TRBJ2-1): DVKVTQSSRYLVKRTGEKVFLECVQDMDHENMFWYRQDPGLGLRLIYFSYDVKMKEKGDIPEGYSVSREKKERFSLILESASTNQTSMYLCASHRASFYNEQFFGPGTRLTVL.

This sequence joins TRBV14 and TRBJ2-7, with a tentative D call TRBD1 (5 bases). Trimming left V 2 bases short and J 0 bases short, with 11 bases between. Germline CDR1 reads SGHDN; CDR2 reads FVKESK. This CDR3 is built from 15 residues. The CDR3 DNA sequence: TGTGCCAGCAGCCAAAGGGGCCTAAGCTCCTACGAGCAGTACTTC. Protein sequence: CASSQRGLSSYEQYF.

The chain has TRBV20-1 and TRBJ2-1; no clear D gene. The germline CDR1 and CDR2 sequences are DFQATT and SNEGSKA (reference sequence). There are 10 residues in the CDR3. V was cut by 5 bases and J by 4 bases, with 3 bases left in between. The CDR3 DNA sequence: TGCAGTGCTCCTTACAATGAGCAGTTCTTC. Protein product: CSAPYNEQFF.

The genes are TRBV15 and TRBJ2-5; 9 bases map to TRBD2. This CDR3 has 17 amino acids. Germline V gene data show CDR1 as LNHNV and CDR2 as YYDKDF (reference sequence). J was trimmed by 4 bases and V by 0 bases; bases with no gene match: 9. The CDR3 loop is CATSRDQLAGPGETQYF. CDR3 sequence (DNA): TGTGCCACCAGCAGAGATCAGCTAGCGGGACCGGGAGAGACCCAGTACTTC.

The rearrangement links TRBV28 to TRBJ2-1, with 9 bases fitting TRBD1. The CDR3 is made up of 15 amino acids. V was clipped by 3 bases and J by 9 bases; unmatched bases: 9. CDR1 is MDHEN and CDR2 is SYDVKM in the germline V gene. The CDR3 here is CASSFGDRVRFEQFF. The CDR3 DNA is TGTGCCAGCAGTTTCGGGGACAGGGTGAGGTTTGAGCAGTTCTTC. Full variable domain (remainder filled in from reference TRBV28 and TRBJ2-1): DVKVTQSSRYLVKRTGEKVFLECVQDMDHENMFWYRQDPGLGLRLIYFSYDVKMKEKGDIPEGYSVSREKKERFSLILESASTNQTSMYLCASSFGDRVRFEQFFGPGTRLTVL.

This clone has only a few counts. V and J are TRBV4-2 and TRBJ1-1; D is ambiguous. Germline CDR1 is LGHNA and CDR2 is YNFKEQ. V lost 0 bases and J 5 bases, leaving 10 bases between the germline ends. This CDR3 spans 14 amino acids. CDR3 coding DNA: TGTGCCAGCAGCCAAGATTCAGGAAGAACTGAAGCTTTCTTT. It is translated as CASSQDSGRTEAFF.

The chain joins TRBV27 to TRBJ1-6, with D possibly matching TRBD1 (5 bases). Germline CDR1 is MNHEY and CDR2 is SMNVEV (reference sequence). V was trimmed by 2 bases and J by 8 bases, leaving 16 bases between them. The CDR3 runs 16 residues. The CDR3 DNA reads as TGTGCCAGCAGTTTACCCCGCCCAGGCAGGGATTCACCCCTCCACTTT. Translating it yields CASSLPRPGRDSPLHF.

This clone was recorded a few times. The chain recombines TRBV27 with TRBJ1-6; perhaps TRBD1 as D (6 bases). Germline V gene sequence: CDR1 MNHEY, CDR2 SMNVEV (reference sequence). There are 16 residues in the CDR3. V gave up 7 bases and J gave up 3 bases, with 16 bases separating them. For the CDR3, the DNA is TGTGCCAGCAACCTGCAGGGGAATAGCTATAATTCACCCCTCCACTTT. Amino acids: CASNLQGNSYNSPLHF.

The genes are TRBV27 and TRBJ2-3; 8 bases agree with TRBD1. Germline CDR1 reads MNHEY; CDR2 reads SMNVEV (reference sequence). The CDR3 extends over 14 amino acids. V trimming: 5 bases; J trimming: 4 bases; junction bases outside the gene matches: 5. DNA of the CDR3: TGTGCCAGCAGTACCAGGGGGCAGGCAGATACGCAGTATTTT. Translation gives CASSTRGQADTQYF.

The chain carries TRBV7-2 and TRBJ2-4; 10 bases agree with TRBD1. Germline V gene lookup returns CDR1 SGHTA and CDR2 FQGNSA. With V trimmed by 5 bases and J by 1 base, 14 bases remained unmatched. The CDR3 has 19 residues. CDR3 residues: CASSPRQGAQGGAKNIQYF. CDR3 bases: TGTGCCAGCAGCCCAAGACAGGGGGCTCAAGGTGGGGCCAAAAACATTCAGTACTTC.

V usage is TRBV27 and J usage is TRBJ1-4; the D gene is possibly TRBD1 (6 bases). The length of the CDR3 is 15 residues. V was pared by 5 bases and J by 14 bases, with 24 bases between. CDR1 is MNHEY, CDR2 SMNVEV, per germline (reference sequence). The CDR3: CASSPDRGLMKRLFF. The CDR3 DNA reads TGTGCCAGCAGTCCGGACAGAGGATTAATGAAAAGGCTGTTTTTT.

This CDR3 is CASRKIGQGGTDTQYF. The CDR3, as DNA: TGTGCCAGCAGAAAGATCGGACAGGGAGGAACAGATACGCAGTATTTT. The rearrangement links TRBV28 to TRBJ2-3, with 8 nucleotides matching TRBD1. The CDR3 contains 16 residues. Germline V gene data show CDR1 as MDHEN and CDR2 as SYDVKM. V was clipped by 6 bases and J by 3 bases; unmatched bases: 11.

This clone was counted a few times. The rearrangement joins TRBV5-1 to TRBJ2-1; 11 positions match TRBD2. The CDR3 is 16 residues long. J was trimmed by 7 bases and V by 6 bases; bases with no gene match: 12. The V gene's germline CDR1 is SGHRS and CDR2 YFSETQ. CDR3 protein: CASNALTSGSSNEQFF. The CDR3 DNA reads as TGCGCCAGCAACGCGCTAACTAGCGGGAGTAGTAATGAGCAGTTCTTC.

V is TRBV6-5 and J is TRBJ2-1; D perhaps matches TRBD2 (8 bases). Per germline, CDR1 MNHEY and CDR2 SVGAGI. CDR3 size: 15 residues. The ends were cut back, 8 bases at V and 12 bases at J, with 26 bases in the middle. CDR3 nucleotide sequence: TGTGCCAGCCCGAGGGGGCGGGAGGAAAATACAGGGCAGTTCTTC. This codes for CASPRGREENTGQFF.

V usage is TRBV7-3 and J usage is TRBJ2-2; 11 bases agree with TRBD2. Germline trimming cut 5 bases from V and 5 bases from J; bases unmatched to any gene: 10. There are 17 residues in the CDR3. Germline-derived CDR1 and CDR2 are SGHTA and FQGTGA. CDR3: CASSMTSGALRTGELFF. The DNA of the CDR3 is TGTGCCAGCAGCATGACTAGCGGGGCCCTTCGAACCGGGGAGCTGTTTTTT. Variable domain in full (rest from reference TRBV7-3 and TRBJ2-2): GAGVSQTPSNKVTEKGKYVELRCDPISGHTALYWYRQSLGQGPEFLIYFQGTGAADDSGLPNDRFFAVRPEGSVSTLKIQRTERGDSAVYLCASSMTSGALRTGELFFGEGSRLTVL.

In DNA, the CDR3 is TGTGCCAGCAGGACAGCGGGAGGAGGGGTCGGGGAGCTGTTTTTT. It specifies CASRTAGGGVGELFF. The chain links TRBV11-2 to TRBJ2-2, with 9 bases aligning to TRBD2. With V trimmed by 6 bases and J by 7 bases, 9 bases remained unmatched. The germline CDR1 and CDR2 sequences are SGHAT and FQNNGV. The CDR3 runs 15 residues.

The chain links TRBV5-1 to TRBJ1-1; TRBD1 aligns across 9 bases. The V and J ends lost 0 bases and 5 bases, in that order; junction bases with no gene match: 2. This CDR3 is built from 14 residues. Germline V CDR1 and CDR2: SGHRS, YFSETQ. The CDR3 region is CASSLGGTGTEAFF. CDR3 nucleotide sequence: TGCGCCAGCAGCTTGGGAGGGACAGGGACTGAAGCTTTCTTT.

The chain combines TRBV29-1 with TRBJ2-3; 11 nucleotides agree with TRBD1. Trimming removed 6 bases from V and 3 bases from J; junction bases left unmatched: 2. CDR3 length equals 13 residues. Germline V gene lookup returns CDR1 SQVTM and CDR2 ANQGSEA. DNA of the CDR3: TGCAGCGTGGGGACAGGGGGGACAGATACGCAGTATTTT. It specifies CSVGTGGTDTQYF.

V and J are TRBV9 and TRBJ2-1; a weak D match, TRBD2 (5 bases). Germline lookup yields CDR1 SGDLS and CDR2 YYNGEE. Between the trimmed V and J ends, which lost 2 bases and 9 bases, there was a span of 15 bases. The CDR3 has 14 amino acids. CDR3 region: CASSVASRDGEQFF. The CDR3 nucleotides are TGTGCCAGCAGCGTCGCCTCGAGGGATGGTGAGCAGTTCTTC.